Each of the 5 T cell receptor beta chains below was sequenced from the same sample in a study of T cell clonality in common variable immunodeficiency. Generated by immunoSEQ multiplex PCR, the TCRdb table keeps only in-frame clones and is missing some. The sample offers about 40,000 clones and no singletons, the top ten holding approximately 3.6%. The sample taken for sequencing was peripheral blood mononuclear cells. All receptors derive from a person aged 18 to 70 in good health.

Remarks on this clone: The observed sequence ends 3 residues before the CDR3 terminus, with the missing tail filled in from the germline J gene. This sequence joins TRBV7-2 and TRBJ2-3, with D possibly being TRBD2 (6 bases). The germline gives CDR1 SGHTA, CDR2 FQGNSA. This CDR3 is 12 amino acids long. CDR3 sequence reads: CASSPVSGTQYF. CDR3 DNA, as far as it was read: TGTGCCAGCAGCCCGGTGAGCGGGACG.

For this clone: With the read ending 3 residues before the CDR3 end, the germline J gene is used to fill in that end. The chain joins TRBV20-1 to TRBJ2-7; 8 bases agree with TRBD1. With 2 bases clipped from V and 3 bases from J, the junction kept 9 bases outside the gene matches. This CDR3 is built from 15 residues. CDR1 is DFQATT, CDR2 SNEGSKA, per germline (reference sequence). This CDR3 is CSARFRGQGLYEQYF. The covered CDR3 bases are TGCAGTGCTAGATTCAGGGGGCAGGGGCTCTACGAG.

To note about this clone: The read gets to within 3 residues of the CDR3 end, and the germline J gene fills in the rest. The chain combines TRBV7-3 with TRBJ2-1, with 11 positions matching TRBD2. Germline V lookup: CDR1 SGHTA, CDR2 FQGTGA. V lost 2 bases and J lost 8; bases outside the gene matches: 5. CDR3 length: 15 amino acids. CDR3 protein: CASSLLAGGMDEQFF. The sequenced CDR3 bases are TGTGCCAGCAGCTTACTAGCGGGAGGAATGGATGAG.

This clone occurred many times. The CDR3 end falls 3 residues outside the read, so it is completed with the germline J gene. This sequence joins TRBV5-1 and TRBJ1-1; 7 bases agree with TRBD1. Germline V CDR1 and CDR2: SGHRS, YFSETQ. CDR3 size: 14 residues. V gave up 3 bases and J gave up 4 bases; unmatched junction bases: 6. Incomplete CDR3 DNA: TGCGCCAGCAGCTCGTCCGCAGGGGGCACTGAA. This codes for CASSSSAGGTE. In full, the CDR3 is CASSSSAGGTEAFF.

As for this clone: With the read ending 3 residues before the CDR3 end, the germline J gene is used to fill in that end. The V gene is TRBV6-2 or TRBV6-3, the J gene TRBJ2-4; a possible D gene is TRBD2 (5 bases). Germline V gives CDR1 MNHEY, CDR2 SVGEGT. The CDR3 totals 13 residues. The CDR3 bases that were read are TGTGCCAGCAGAGACGAGGGCAGCTATGGT. This sequence encodes CASRDEGSYG. The complete CDR3 reads CASRDEGSYGQYF.